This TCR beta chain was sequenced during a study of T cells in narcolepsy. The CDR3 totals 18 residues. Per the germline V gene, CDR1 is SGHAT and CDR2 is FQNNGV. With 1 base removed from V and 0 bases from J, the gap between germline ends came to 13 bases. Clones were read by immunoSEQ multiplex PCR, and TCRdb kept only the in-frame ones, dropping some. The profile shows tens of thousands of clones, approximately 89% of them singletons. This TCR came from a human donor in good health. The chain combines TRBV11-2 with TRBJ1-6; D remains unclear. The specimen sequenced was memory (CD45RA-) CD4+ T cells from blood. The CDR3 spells CASSLVLPSSSYNSPLHF. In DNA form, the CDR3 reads TGTGCCAGCAGCTTAGTACTACCCTCGAGCTCCTATAATTCACCCCTCCACTTT.